A single sample gave rise to the 10 T cell receptor beta chains below, sequenced in a study of blood T cell repertoires in COVID-19 (dated by TCRdb to the early 2020s). Library preparation employed the immunoSEQ multiplex PCR assay. The table was pulled from immuneACCESS by TCRdb, which kept in-frame rearrangements only. Such tables lose some clones; where checked, under half of the loss comes from unresolved V genes, and the rest has no known cause. The sample table lists more than 300,000 clones, less than 90% of them with a count of one. The ten largest make up about 5.4% of the sample. Sequenced material: PBMCs or T cells enriched from blood (not recorded which). The receptors come from a woman aged 50 to 65 who had recovered from COVID-19.

The chain recombines TRBV6-1 with TRBJ1-2; D remains unclear. This CDR3 contains 15 residues. Germline loops: CDR1 MNHNS, CDR2 SASEGT. Trimming removed 1 base at V and 2 bases at J, with 11 bases between. As DNA, the CDR3 is TGTGCCAGCAGTGAAGGCTCAGTTAAGAACTATGGCTACACCTTC. This gives the protein CASSEGSVKNYGYTF.

This rearrangement joins TRBV7-2 to TRBJ1-6, with D unclear. Germline values: CDR1 SGHTA, CDR2 FQGNSA. The V end lost 4 bases, the J end lost 10 bases, and 8 bases lay between the germline ends. This CDR3 is built from 12 residues. This chain's CDR3 is CASSSDWSPLHF. The CDR3 coding sequence is TGTGCCAGCAGCTCTGACTGGTCACCCCTCCACTTT.

This chain joins TRBV10-3 and TRBJ2-3, with D tentatively TRBD1 (6 bases). The CDR3 contains 15 residues. Trimming removed 6 bases at V and 0 bases at J, with 13 bases between. CDR1 and CDR2 from the germline V gene are ENHRY and SYGVKD. This CDR3 is CAIRVQGSSTDTQYF. The DNA of the CDR3 is TGTGCCATCAGAGTACAGGGTTCTAGCACAGATACGCAGTATTTT.

The rearrangement uses TRBV9 and TRBJ1-2; the match to TRBD1 covers 9 bases. CDR1 is SGDLS, CDR2 YYNGEE, per germline. The CDR3 has 15 amino acids. J lost 4 bases, V lost 3 bases, and 7 bases had no gene match. The CDR3 DNA reads TGTGCCAGCAGCGGGACAGGGGCAAACGTCTATGGCTACACCTTC. Residues: CASSGTGANVYGYTF.

The chain has TRBV7-6 and TRBJ2-3; D gene uncertain. Trimming shortened V by 5 bases and J by 2 bases, and 8 bases separated the two germline ends. From germline, CDR1 is SGHVS and CDR2 FNYEAQ. The CDR3 has 13 amino acids. The CDR3 coding sequence is TGTGCCAGCAGCCTTACTATCACAGATACGCAGTATTTT. Translated: CASSLTITDTQYF.

The rearrangement joins TRBV7-2 to TRBJ1-2, with a possible D match to TRBD1 (5 bases). Trimming stripped 7 bases from V and 3 bases from J, with 18 bases between. CDR1 and CDR2 from the germline V gene are SGHTA and FQGNSA. CDR3 size: 15 residues. The CDR3 sequence is CASTPNAGGYYGYTF. In nucleotides, the CDR3 is TGTGCCAGCACCCCTAATGCGGGGGGATACTATGGCTACACCTTC. The full variable domain, its missing parts supplied by reference TRBV7-2 and TRBJ1-2, is GAGVSQSPSNKVTEKGKDVELRCDPISGHTALYWYRQSLGQGLEFLIYFQGNSAPDKSGLPSDRFSAERTGGSVSTLTIQRTQQEDSAVYLCASTPNAGGYYGYTFGSGTRLTVV.

This clone has just a few counts. The V and J genes are TRBV9 and TRBJ1-6; no reliable D call. The V and J ends lost 4 bases and 7 bases respectively, with 9 bases between them. The length of the CDR3 is 13 residues. From germline, CDR1 is SGDLS and CDR2 YYNGEE. The CDR3 DNA reads as TGTGCCAGCAGCCTTCACAGAAATTCACCCCTCCACTTT. Translating gives CASSLHRNSPLHF.

This clone was observed a handful of times. This sequence joins TRBV30 and TRBJ2-7; D perhaps matches TRBD1 (6 bases). V was clipped by 5 bases and J by 2 bases, with 13 bases between them. CDR1 and CDR2 from the germline V gene are GTSNPN and SVGIG (reference sequence). The CDR3 is 13 amino acids. CDR3 loop: CAWDRTGTYEQYF. The DNA for the CDR3 is TGTGCCTGGGACCGAACAGGGACCTACGAGCAGTACTTC.

The rearrangement uses TRBV6-2 or TRBV6-3 and TRBJ2-1; TRBD2 matches at 11 bases. CDR1 MNHEY and CDR2 SVGEGT come from the germline V gene. After removal of 5 bases from V and 8 bases from J, the junction contained 8 bases not matched to a gene. The CDR3 runs to 15 residues. CDR3 amino acids: CASSPGLAAGDEQFF. As DNA, the CDR3 is TGTGCCAGCAGTCCGGGACTAGCGGCGGGGGATGAGCAGTTCTTC.

This clone has just one count. The chain has TRBV16 and TRBJ2-5, with TRBD2 matching 9 bases. Germline CDR1 is KGHSY and CDR2 is FQNENV. The CDR3 loop spans 16 amino acids. V lost 2 bases to trimming and J lost 5 bases; unmatched junction nucleotides: 9. The CDR3, as DNA: TGTGCCAGCAGCCAACGGTACGGCGGGAGGGAGGAGACCCAGTACTTC. As protein: CASSQRYGGREETQYF. The entire variable domain, with the rest obtained from reference TRBV16 and TRBJ2-5, is as follows: GEEVAQTPKHLVRGEGQKAKLYCAPIKGHSYVFWYQQVLKNEFKFLISFQNENVFDETGMPKERFSAKCLPNSPCSLEIQATKLEDSAVYFCASSQRYGGREETQYFGPGTRLLVL.